This section outlines one T cell receptor beta chain sequence together with its context. The antigen is unknown. Sequenced material consisted of expressed TCRB transcripts (all of the isolated RNA was reverse transcribed). The study sequenced naive, central memory and regulatory T cell samples to an average of roughly 4 million reads. Clones were sequenced by immunoSEQ multiplex PCR, and TCRdb holds only the in-frame ones, with some missing. The profile covers hundreds of thousands of clones, with around a sixth appearing a single time and 0.02% to 0.03% taken by the ten largest. Sorted populations all had greater than 95% purity. The sample originates from a study of beta chain features in type 1 diabetes. General study results and limits: Moderate yet significant TCRB CDR3 shortening was seen in Type 1 diabetes patients in all four CD4+ subsets.

With 2 bases clipped from V and 6 bases from J, the junction kept 3 bases outside the gene matches. In germline, CDR1 is MNHNY, CDR2 SVGAGI (reference sequence). This CDR3 spans 16 amino acids. V is TRBV6-6 and J is TRBJ2-2; 13 bases are shared with TRBD2. The sequenced sample was naive CD4+ T cells from blood. The TCR sequence derives from a woman younger than 35 in good health. CDR3 DNA sequence: TGTGCCAGCAGTTACAAGACTAGCGGGAGGTCCGGGGAGCTGTTTTTT. The encoded protein is CASSYKTSGRSGELFF.